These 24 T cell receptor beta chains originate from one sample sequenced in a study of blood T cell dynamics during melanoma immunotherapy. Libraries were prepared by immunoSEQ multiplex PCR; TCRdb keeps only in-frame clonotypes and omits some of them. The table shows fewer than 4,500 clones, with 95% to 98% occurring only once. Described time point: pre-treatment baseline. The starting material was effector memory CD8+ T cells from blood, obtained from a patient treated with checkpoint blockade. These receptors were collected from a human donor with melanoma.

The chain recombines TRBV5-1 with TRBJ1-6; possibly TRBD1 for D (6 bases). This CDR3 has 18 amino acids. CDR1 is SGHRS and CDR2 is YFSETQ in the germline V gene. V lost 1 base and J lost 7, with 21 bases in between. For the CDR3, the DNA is TGCGCCAGCAGCTTGCGACAAGGGGGAAGTATGGGGAATTCACCCCTCCACTTT. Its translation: CASSLRQGGSMGNSPLHF.

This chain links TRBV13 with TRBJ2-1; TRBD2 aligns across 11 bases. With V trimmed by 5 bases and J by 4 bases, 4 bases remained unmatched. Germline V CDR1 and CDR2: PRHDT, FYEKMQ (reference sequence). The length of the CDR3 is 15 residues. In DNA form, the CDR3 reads TGTGCCAGCAGCGCAACTAGCGGGAGATACAATGAGCAGTTCTTC. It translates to CASSATSGRYNEQFF.

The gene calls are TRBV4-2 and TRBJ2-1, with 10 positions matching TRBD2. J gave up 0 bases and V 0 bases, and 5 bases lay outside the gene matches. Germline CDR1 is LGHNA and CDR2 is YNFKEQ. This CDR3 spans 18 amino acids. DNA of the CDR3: TGTGCCAGCAGCCAAGATCCCAGCGGGAGGGCCTCCTACAATGAGCAGTTCTTC. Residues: CASSQDPSGRASYNEQFF.

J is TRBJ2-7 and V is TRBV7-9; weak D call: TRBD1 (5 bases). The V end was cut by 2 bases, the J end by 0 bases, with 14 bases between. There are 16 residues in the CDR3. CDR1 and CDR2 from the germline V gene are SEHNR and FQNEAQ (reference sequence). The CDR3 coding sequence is TGTGCCAGCAGCTTAACTCTTGGGGCCCTCTCCTACGAGCAGTACTTC. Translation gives CASSLTLGALSYEQYF.

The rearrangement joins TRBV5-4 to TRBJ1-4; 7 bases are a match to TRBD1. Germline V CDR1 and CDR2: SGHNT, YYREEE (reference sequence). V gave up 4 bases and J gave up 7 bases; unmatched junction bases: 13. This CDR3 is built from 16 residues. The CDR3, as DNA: TGTGCCAGCAGCGAGGGACTCCAGGGGGTGGTTGAAAAACTGTTTTTT. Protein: CASSEGLQGVVEKLFF. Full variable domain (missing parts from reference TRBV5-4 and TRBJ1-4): ETGVTQSPTHLIKTRGQQVTLRCSSQSGHNTVSWYQQALGQGPQFIFQYYREEENGRGNFPPRFSGLQFPNYSSELNVNALELDDSALYLCASSEGLQGVVEKLFFGSGTQLSVL.

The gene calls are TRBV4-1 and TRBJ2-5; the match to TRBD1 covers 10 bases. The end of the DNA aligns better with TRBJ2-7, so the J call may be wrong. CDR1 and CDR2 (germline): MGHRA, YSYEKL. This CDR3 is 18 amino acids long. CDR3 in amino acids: CASSQTGTGVGKRYEQYF. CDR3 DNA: TGCGCCAGCAGCCAAACCGGGACAGGGGTCGGAAAACGCTACGAGCAGTACTTC.

CDR3 in amino acids: CASSLMGSLETQYF. The CDR3 DNA is TGTGCCAGCAGCCTTATGGGTAGCTTGGAGACCCAGTACTTC. This chain joins TRBV11-2 and TRBJ2-5; the D is unclear. The CDR3 is made up of 14 amino acids. Germline lookup yields CDR1 SGHAT and CDR2 FQNNGV. V was shortened by 5 bases and J by 5 bases, with 15 bases between the two germline ends.

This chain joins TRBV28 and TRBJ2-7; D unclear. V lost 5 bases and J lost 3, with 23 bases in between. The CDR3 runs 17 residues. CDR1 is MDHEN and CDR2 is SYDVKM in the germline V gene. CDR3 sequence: CASSRLLLSGVDYEQYF. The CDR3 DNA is TGTGCCAGCAGTCGTTTGTTACTATCTGGGGTGGACTACGAGCAGTACTTC.

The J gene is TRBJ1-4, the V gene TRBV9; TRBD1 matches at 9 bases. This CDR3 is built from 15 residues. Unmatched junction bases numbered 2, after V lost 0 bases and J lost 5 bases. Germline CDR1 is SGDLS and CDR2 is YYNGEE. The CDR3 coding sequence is TGTGCCAGCAGCGTAGGGGACAGGGAGAATGAAAAACTGTTTTTT. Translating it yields CASSVGDRENEKLFF.

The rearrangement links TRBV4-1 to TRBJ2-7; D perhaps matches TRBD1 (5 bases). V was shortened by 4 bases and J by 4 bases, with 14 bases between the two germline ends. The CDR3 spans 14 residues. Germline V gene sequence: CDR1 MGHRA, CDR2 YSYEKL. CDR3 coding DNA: TGCGCCAGCAGCCTTTTTTCAGCAGGGTACGAGCAGTACTTC. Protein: CASSLFSAGYEQYF.

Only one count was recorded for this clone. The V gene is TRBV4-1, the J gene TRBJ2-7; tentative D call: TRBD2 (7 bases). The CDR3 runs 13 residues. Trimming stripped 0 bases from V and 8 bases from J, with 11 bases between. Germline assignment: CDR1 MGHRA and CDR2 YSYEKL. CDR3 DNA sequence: TGCGCCAGCAGCCAAGATTCCGGGGGGCAGCAGTACTTC. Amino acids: CASSQDSGGQQYF.

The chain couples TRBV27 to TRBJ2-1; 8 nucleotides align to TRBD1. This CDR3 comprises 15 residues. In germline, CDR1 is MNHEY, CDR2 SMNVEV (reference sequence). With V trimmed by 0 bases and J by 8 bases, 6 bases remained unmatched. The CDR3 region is CASSLSTGDIDEQFF. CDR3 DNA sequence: TGTGCCAGCAGTTTATCGACAGGGGATATCGATGAGCAGTTCTTC.

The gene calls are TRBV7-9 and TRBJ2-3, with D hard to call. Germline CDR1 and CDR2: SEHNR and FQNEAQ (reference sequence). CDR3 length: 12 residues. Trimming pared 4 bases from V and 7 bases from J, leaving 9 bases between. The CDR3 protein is CASSSVLNTQYF. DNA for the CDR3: TGTGCCAGCAGCTCCGTTTTAAATACGCAGTATTTT.

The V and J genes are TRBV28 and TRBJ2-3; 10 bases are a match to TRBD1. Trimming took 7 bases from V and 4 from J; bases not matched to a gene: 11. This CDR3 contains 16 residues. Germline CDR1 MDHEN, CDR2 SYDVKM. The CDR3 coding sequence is TGTGCCAGCACCCGTGAATGGGGACAGGGGCCAGATACGCAGTATTTT. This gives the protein CASTREWGQGPDTQYF.

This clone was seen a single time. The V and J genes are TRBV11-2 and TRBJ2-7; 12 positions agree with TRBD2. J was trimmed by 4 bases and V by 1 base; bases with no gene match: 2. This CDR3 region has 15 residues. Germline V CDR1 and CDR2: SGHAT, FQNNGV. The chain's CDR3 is CASSLGGTSGYEQYF. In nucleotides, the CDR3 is TGTGCCAGCAGCTTAGGTGGGACTAGCGGGTACGAGCAGTACTTC.

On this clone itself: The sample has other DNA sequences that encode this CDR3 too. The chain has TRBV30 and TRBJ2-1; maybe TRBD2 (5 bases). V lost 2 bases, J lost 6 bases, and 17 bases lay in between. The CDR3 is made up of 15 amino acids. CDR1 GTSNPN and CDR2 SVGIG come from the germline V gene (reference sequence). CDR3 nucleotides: TGTGCCTGGAGTCCTGAGGGCCCACCTAGCAATGAGCAGTTCTTC. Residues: CAWSPEGPPSNEQFF.

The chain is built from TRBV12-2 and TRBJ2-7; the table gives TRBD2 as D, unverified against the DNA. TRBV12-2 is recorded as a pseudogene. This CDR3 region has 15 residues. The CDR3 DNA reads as TGTGCAAGTCGCTTCCCCCAGACACTAGTTTACGAGCAGTACTTC. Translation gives CASRFPQTLVYEQYF.

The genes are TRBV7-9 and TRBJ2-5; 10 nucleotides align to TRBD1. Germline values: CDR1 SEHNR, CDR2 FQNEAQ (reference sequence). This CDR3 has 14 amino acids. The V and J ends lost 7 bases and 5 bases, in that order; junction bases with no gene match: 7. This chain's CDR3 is CASIRQGAHETQYF. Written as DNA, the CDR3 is TGTGCCAGCATCAGACAGGGGGCGCATGAGACCCAGTACTTC. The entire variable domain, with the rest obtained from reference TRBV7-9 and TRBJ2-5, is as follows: DTGVSQNPRHKITKRGQNVTFRCDPISEHNRLYWYRQTLGQGPEFLTYFQNEAQLEKSRLLSDRFSAERPKGSFSTLEIQRTEQGDSAMYLCASIRQGAHETQYFGPGTRLLVL.

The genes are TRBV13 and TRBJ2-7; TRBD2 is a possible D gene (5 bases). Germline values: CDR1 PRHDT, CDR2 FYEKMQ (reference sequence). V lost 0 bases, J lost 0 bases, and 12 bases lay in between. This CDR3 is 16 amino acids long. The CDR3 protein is CASSLGAGLGSYEQYF. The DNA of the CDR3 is TGTGCCAGCAGCTTAGGCGCGGGCCTGGGCTCCTACGAGCAGTACTTC. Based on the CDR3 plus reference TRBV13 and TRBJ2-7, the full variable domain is AAGVIQSPRHLIKEKRETATLKCYPIPRHDTVYWYQQGPGQDPQFLISFYEKMQSDKGSIPDRFSAQQFSDYHSELNMSSLELGDSALYFCASSLGAGLGSYEQYFGPGTRLTVT.

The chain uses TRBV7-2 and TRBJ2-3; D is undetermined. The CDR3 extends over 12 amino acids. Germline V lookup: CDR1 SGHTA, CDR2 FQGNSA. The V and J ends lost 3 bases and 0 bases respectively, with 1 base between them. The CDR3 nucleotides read TGTGCCAGCAGCTTTAGCACAGATACGCAGTATTTT. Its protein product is CASSFSTDTQYF.

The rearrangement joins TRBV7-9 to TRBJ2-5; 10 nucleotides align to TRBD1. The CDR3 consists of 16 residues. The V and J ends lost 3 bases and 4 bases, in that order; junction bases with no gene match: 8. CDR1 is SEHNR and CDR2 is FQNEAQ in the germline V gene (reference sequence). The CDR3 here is CASSFARTGGLETQYF. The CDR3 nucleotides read TGTGCCAGCAGCTTCGCGAGGACAGGGGGTTTAGAGACCCAGTACTTC.

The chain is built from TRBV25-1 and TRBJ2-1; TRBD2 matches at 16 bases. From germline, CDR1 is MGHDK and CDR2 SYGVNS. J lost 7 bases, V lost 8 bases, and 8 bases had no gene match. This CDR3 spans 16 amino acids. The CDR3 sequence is CASYGTSGRARNEQFF. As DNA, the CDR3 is TGTGCCAGCTATGGGACTAGCGGGAGGGCAAGGAATGAGCAGTTCTTC.

The DNA of the CDR3 is TGTGCCAGCAGCCGGACTAGCGGGAGCTTCACAGATACGCAGTATTTT. Amino acid sequence: CASSRTSGSFTDTQYF. The rearrangement joins TRBV16 to TRBJ2-3, with 13 bases fitting TRBD2. Germline CDR1 is KGHSY and CDR2 is FQNENV. The CDR3 has 16 amino acids. The trim removed 4 bases at V and 2 bases at J, leaving 3 bases unmatched.

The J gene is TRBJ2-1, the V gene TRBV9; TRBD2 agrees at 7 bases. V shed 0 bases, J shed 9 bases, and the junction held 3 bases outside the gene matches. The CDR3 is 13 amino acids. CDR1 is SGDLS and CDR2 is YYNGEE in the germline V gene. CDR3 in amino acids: CASSVGGSFEQFF. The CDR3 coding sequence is TGTGCCAGCAGCGTAGGCGGGAGTTTTGAGCAGTTCTTC.